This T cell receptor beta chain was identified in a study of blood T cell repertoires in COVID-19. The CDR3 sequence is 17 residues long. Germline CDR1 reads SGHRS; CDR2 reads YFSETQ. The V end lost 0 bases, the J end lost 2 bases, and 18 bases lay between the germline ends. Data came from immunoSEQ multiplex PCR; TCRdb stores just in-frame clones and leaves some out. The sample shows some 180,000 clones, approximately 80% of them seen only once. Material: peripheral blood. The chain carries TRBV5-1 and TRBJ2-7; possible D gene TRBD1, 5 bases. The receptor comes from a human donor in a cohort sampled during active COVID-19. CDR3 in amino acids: CASSLAPGQVTTYEQYF. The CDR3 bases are TGCGCCAGCAGCTTGGCCCCCGGACAAGTAACAACCTACGAGCAGTACTTC.